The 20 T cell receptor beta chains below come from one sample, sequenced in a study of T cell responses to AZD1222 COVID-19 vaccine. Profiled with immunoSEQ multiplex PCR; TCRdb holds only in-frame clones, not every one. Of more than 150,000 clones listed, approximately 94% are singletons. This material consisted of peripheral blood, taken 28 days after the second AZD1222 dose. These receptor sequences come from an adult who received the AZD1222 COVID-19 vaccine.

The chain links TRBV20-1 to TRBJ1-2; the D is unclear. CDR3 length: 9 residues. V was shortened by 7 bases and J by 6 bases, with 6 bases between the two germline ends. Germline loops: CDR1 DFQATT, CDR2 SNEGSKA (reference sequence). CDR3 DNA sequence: TGCAGTGTAAGGCATGGCTACACCTTC. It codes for CSVRHGYTF.

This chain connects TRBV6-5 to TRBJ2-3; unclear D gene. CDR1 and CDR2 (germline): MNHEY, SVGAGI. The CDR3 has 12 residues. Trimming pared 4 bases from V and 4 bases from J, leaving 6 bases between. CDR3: CASSSLPDTQYF. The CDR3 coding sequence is TGTGCCAGCAGTTCACTCCCAGATACGCAGTATTTT.

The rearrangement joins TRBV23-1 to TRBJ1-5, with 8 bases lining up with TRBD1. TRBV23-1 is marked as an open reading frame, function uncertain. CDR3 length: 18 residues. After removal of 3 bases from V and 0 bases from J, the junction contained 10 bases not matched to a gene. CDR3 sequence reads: CASSHNRTGMYSNQPQHF. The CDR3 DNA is TGCGCCAGCAGTCACAACCGGACAGGGATGTATAGCAATCAGCCCCAGCATTTT.

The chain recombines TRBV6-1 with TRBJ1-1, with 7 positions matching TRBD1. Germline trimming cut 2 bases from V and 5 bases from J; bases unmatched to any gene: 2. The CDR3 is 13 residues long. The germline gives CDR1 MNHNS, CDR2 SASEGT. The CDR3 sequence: CASSERGLTEAFF. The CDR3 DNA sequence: TGTGCCAGCAGTGAAAGGGGGCTAACTGAAGCTTTCTTT.

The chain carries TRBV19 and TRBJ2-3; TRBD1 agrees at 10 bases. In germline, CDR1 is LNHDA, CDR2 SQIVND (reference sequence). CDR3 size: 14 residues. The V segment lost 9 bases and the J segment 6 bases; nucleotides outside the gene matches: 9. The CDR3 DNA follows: TGTGCCAGCGACAGGGGGCGCGAGTCGGATACGCAGTATTTT. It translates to CASDRGRESDTQYF.

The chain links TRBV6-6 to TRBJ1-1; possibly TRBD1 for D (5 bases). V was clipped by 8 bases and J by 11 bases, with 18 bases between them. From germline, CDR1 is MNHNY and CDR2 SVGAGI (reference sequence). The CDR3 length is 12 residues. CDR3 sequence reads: CASVTGGEVAFF. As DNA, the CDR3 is TGTGCCAGCGTTACGGGGGGGGAGGTGGCTTTCTTT.

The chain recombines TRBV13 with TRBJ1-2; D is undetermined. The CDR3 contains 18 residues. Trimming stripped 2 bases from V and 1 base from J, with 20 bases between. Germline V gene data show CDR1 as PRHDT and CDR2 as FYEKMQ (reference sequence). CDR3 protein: CASSLSGSGVFGNYGYTF. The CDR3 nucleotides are TGTGCCAGCAGCTTATCCGGTTCCGGCGTGTTCGGTAACTATGGCTACACCTTC.

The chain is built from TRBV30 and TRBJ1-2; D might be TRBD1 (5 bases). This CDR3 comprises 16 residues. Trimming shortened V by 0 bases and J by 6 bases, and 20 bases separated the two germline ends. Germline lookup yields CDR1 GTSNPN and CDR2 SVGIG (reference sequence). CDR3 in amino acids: CAWSVRLSQVKDGYTF. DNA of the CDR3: TGTGCCTGGAGTGTACGGCTTTCACAGGTCAAGGATGGCTACACCTTC.

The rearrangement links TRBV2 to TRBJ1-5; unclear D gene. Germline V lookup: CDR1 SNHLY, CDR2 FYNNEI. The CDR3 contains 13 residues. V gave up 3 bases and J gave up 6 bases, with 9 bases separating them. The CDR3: CASSDRFSQPQHF. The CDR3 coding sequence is TGTGCCAGCAGTGACAGGTTTAGTCAGCCCCAGCATTTT.

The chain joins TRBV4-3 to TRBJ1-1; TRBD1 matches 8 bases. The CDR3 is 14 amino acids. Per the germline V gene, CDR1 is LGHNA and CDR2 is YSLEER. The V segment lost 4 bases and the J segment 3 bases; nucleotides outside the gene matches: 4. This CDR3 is CASSRKQGDTEAFF. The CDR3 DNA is TGCGCCAGCAGCCGTAAACAGGGGGACACTGAAGCTTTCTTT.

CDR3 sequence reads: CAREWTGLNTEAFF. The CDR3 nucleotides are TGTGCCAGAGAATGGACAGGCCTGAACACTGAAGCTTTCTTT. The V gene is TRBV2, the J gene TRBJ1-1, with TRBD1 matching 7 bases. V was pared by 9 bases and J by 0 bases, with 7 bases of the junction left unmatched. The CDR3 covers 14 residues. The germline gives CDR1 SNHLY, CDR2 FYNNEI.

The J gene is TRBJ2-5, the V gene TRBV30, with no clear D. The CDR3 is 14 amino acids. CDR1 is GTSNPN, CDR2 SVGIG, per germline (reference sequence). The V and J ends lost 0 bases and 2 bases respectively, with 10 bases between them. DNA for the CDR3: TGTGCCTGGAGTGTAATAGGGCAGCAAGAGACCCAGTACTTC. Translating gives CAWSVIGQQETQYF.

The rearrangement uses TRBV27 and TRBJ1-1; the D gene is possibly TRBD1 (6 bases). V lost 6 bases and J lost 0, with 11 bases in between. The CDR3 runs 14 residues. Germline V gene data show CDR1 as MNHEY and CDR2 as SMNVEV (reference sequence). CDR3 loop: CASRLQGLNTEAFF. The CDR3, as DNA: TGTGCCAGCAGACTCCAGGGGTTGAACACTGAAGCTTTCTTT.

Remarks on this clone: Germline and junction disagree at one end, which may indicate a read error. CDR3 sequence: CASSSGGGAPGRAFF. As DNA, the CDR3 is TGTGCTAGCAGCTCCGGCGGGGGGGCGCCCGGCCGGGCTTTCTTT. The chain has TRBV7-7 and TRBJ1-1, with D maybe TRBD1 (6 bases). The CDR3 sequence is 15 residues long. Per germline, CDR1 SSHAT and CDR2 FNYEAQ (reference sequence).

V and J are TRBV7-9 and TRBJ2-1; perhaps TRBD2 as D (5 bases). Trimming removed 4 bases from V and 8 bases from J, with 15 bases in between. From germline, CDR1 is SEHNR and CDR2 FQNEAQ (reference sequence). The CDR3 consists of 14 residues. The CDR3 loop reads CASSWAGGADEQFF. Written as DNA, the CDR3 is TGTGCCAGCAGCTGGGCGGGTGGAGCCGATGAGCAGTTCTTC. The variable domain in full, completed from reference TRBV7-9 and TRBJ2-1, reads DTGVSQNPRHKITKRGQNVTFRCDPISEHNRLYWYRQTLGQGPEFLTYFQNEAQLEKSRLLSDRFSAERPKGSFSTLEIQRTEQGDSAMYLCASSWAGGADEQFFGPGTRLTVL.

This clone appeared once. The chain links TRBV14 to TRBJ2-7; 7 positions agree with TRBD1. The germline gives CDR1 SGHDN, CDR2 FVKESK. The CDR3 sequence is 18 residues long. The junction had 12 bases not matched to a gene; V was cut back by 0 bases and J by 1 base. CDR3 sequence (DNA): TGTGCCAGCAGCCAAGATTTGGGGCGGACAGGATTTTCCTACGAGCAGTACTTC. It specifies CASSQDLGRTGFSYEQYF.

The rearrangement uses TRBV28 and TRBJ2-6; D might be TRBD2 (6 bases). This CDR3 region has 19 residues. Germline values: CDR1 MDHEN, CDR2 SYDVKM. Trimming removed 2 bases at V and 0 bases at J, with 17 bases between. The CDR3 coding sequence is TGTGCCAGCAGTTTAGGCTTCCGTCGGGGGTACTCTGGGGCCAACGTCCTGACTTTC. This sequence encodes CASSLGFRRGYSGANVLTF. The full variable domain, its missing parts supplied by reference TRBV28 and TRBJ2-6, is DVKVTQSSRYLVKRTGEKVFLECVQDMDHENMFWYRQDPGLGLRLIYFSYDVKMKEKGDIPEGYSVSREKKERFSLILESASTNQTSMYLCASSLGFRRGYSGANVLTFGAGSRLTVL.

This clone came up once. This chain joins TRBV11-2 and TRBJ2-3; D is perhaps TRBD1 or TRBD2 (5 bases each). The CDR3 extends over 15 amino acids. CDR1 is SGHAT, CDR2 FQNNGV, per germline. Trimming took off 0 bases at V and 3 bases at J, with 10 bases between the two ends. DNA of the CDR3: TGTGCCAGCAGCTTAGAGGTGGGGGTTACAGATACGCAGTATTTT. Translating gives CASSLEVGVTDTQYF.

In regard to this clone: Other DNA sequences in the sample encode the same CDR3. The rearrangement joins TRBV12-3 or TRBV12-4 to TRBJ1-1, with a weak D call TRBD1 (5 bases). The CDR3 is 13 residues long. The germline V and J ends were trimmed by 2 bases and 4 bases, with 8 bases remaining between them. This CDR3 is CASSLRGGTEAFF. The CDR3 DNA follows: TGTGCCAGCAGTTTACGGGGGGGCACTGAAGCTTTCTTT.

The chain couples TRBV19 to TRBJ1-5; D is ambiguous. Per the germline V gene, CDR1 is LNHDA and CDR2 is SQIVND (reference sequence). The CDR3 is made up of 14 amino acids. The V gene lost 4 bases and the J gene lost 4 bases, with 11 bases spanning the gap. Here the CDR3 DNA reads TGTGCCAGTAGTACGGTCGACGGAAATCAGCCCCAGCATTTT. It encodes CASSTVDGNQPQHF.